The present entry profiles one TCR beta chain with its context. This sample was taken from a study of blood T cell repertoires in COVID-19. In the study overall: Whether acute or convalescent, the COVID-19 samples came from the United States, Italy and Spain. The analysed material was cDNA or gDNA that came from T cells, B-cell-depleted T cells, or PBMCs.

Authors' data handling: The assay estimated nucleated cells by amplifying reference gene primers. Sequencing was performed with immunoSEQ multiplex PCR; in TCRdb, only in-frame clones are kept and a portion is missing. V, J and clone size were drawn from that table, and D and trimming were deduced from the DNA. The data show 380,000 or so clones, 81% seen once. The CDR3 totals 14 residues. Looked up from germline, CDR1 is MNHEY and CDR2 is SVGAGI. V lost 9 bases to trimming and J lost 1 base, with 16 bases between them. The TCR was taken from a human donor with acute or convalescent COVID-19. The donor label of this sample is uncertain. The V call is TRBV6-5, the J call TRBJ2-7, with a possible D match to TRBD2 (6 bases). The sample taken for sequencing was peripheral blood. The CDR3 DNA reads as TGTGCCAGTAGGTTGGCGGGATCGTCCTACGAGCAGTACTTC. As protein: CASRLAGSSYEQYF.